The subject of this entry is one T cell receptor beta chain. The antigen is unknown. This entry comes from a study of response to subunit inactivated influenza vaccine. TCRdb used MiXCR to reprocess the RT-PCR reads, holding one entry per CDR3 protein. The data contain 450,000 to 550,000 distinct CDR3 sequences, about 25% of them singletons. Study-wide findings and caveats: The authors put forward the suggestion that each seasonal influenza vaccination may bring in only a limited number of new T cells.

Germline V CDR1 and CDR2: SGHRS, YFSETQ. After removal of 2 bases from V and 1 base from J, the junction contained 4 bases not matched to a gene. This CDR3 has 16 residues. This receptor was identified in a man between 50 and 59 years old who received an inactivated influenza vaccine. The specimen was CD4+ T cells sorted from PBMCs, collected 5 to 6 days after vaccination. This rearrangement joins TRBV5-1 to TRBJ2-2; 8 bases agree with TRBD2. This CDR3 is CASSFPGLENTGELFF. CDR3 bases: TGCGCCAGCAGCTTCCCGGGACTAGAGAACACCGGGGAGCTGTTTTTT. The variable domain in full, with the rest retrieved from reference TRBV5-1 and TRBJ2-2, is KAGVTQTPRYLIKTRGQQVTLSCSPISGHRSVSWYQQTPGQGLQFLFEYFSETQRNKGNFPGRFSGRQFSNSRSEMNVSTLELGDSALYLCASSFPGLENTGELFFGEGSRLTVL.